These T cell receptor beta chains were read from a single sample in a study of control samples from healthy donors and cancer patients. The table came from immunoSEQ multiplex PCR; TCRdb's copy has only in-frame clones and leaves some out. The repertoire holds 98,000 or so clones, roughly 90% seen once, with 13% to 15% in the top ten. Source material: blood. These receptors all stem from a woman in her seventies in good health. Both conserved end residues are part of each CDR3. A D gene is named only where the DNA matches it firmly. The listing skips clone size in some rows; elsewhere it reads once, few, many or a size class.

TRBV5-6,TRBJ1-6,TRBD1,once,TGTGCCAGCAGCTTGGTCTGGACAGGGGGAACTTCACCCCTCCACTTT,CASSLVWTGGTSPLHF
TRBV28,TRBJ1-2,NA,NA,TGTGCCAGCAGTCTCCTCCAAGGGGGGGGCTACACCTTC,CASSLLQGGGYTF
TRBV7-2,TRBJ1-5,NA,NA,TGTGCCAGCAGCTCCGACCGTAATCAGCCCCAGCATTTT,CASSSDRNQPQHF
TRBV6-1,TRBJ2-7,TRBD1,once,TGTGCCAGCAGAGAAGGGACAGGGCCCCCCTACGAGCAGTACTTC,CASREGTGPPYEQYF
TRBV7-2,TRBJ2-7,NA,NA,TGTGCCAGCAGCTTAGGGGCCTACTCCTACGAGCAGTACTTC,CASSLGAYSYEQYF
TRBV7-6,TRBJ1-1,NA,NA,TGTGCCAGCAGCTTAGGTGGACAGTGGAACACTGAAGCTTTCTTT,CASSLGGQWNTEAFF
TRBV3-1/TRBV3-2,TRBJ1-2,NA,NA,TGTGCCAGCAGCCAAACAGACAGCTATGGCTACACCTTC,CASSQTDSYGYTF
TRBV19,TRBJ2-1,TRBD2,NA,TGTGCCAGTAGTAACCTAGCGGGAGCCTCCTACAATGAGCAGTTCTTC,CASSNLAGASYNEQFF
TRBV5-1,TRBJ1-3,TRBD1,NA,TGCGCCAGCAGCTTGGAAGGGACAGTCTCTGGAAACACCATATATTTT,CASSLEGTVSGNTIYF
TRBV3-1/TRBV3-2,TRBJ2-2,NA,few,TGTGCCAGCAGCCAAGGCCCTGCGGGTGGGGAGCTGTTTTTT,CASSQGPAGGELFF
TRBV7-9,TRBJ1-4,TRBD1,NA,TGTGCCAGCAGCTCGGGACAGGGATTGAGTGAAAAACTGTTTTTT,CASSSGQGLSEKLFF
TRBV6-2/TRBV6-3,TRBJ2-1,NA,NA,TGTGCCAGCAGTTATCCTTGGCGTGAGCAGTTCTTC,CASSYPWREQFF
TRBV5-4,TRBJ1-4,NA,NA,TGTGCCAGCAGCCAGAAGACGGGGGGCGCAACTAATGAAAAACTGTTTTTT,CASSQKTGGATNEKLFF
TRBV13,TRBJ2-3,TRBD1,NA,TGTGCCAGCAGCTTAGAACAGGGGTTAGATACGCAGTATTTT,CASSLEQGLDTQYF
TRBV11-2,TRBJ2-1,NA,NA,TGTGCCAGCAGCCTTTTCTCAGGCTACAATGAGCAGTTCTTC,CASSLFSGYNEQFF
TRBV15,TRBJ2-1,TRBD2,NA,TGTGCCACCAGCAGAGATATCAGCGGGGGTTACAATGAGCAGTTCTTC,CATSRDISGGYNEQFF
TRBV7-2,TRBJ2-1,NA,NA,TGTGCCAGCAGCTTAGCAGCGACTGTCTCCTACAATGAGCAGTTCTTC,CASSLAATVSYNEQFF
TRBV18,TRBJ1-5,NA,NA,TGTGCCAGCTCACCAGGGGAAGGGCGCAATCAGCCCCAGCATTTT,CASSPGEGRNQPQHF
TRBV6-2/TRBV6-3,TRBJ2-1,TRBD2,NA,TGTGCCAGCAGGCCTAGCGGGAGAGGGCCAGCGGGTGAGCAGTTCTTC,CASRPSGRGPAGEQFF
TRBV20-1,TRBJ2-1,NA,NA,TGCAGTGCTAGTAGGTCTAATGAGCAGTTCTTC,CSASRSNEQFF
TRBV6-6,TRBJ2-1,NA,NA,TGTGCCAGCAGTTATTTCGGACTGAGATCATACAATGAGCAGTTCTTC,CASSYFGLRSYNEQFF
TRBV20-1,TRBJ2-5,NA,NA,TGCAGTGGCCAGGGGGGCGAGACCCAGTACTTC,CSGQGGETQYF
TRBV9,TRBJ2-1,NA,NA,TGTGCCAGCAGCGTAGATGAATCCACAAAGACCAATGAGCAGTTCTTC,CASSVDESTKTNEQFF
TRBV27,TRBJ1-2,NA,NA,TGTGCCAGCAGTTTAGCGTTAGTTTTCTGGGTCTATGGCTACACCTTC,CASSLALVFWVYGYTF
TRBV12-3/TRBV12-4,TRBJ1-1,NA,NA,TGTGCCAGCAGTTTCGACACTAACACTGAAGCTTTCTTT,CASSFDTNTEAFF
TRBV6-6,TRBJ1-3,NA,NA,TGTGCCAGCAGGGCGGGAAACACCATATATTTT,CASRAGNTIYF
TRBV3-1/TRBV3-2,TRBJ2-2,NA,NA,TGTGCCAGCAGCCTTTCAGTTGGGCGGACCGGGGAGCTGTTTTTT,CASSLSVGRTGELFF
TRBV4-3,TRBJ1-2,NA,NA,TGCGCCAGCAGCCAAGAAGCAGGGGCCCCCTATGGCTACACCTTC,CASSQEAGAPYGYTF
TRBV6-6,TRBJ1-1,NA,NA,TGTGCCAGCAGTTACAGGGGTGCAGGGACTGAAGCTTTCTTT,CASSYRGAGTEAFF
TRBV3-1/TRBV3-2,TRBJ1-1,NA,NA,TGTGCCAGCAGCCAAGTAGGTGGAAACACTGAAGCTTTCTTT,CASSQVGGNTEAFF
TRBV6-1,TRBJ1-6,TRBD1,many,TGTGCCAGCAGTGAGGGGGACAGCCCCAGGTCACCCCTCCACTTT,CASSEGDSPRSPLHF
TRBV5-4,TRBJ1-4,NA,NA,TGTGCCAGCAGCCCGCGCGGGACTACGAATGAAAAACTGTTTTTT,CASSPRGTTNEKLFF
TRBV3-1/TRBV3-2,TRBJ2-5,NA,NA,TGTGCCAGCAGCCCAGGACCAGGGGAGGGCCAGTACTTC,CASSPGPGEGQYF
TRBV6-6,TRBJ1-2,NA,NA,TGTGCCAGCAGTTACTCGGGGGGGGGAGGCTATGGCTACACCTTC,CASSYSGGGGYGYTF
TRBV27,TRBJ1-1,TRBD1,NA,TGTGCCAGCAGTTTATCTCAGACAGGGAGTTGGGCTTTCTTT,CASSLSQTGSWAFF
TRBV5-4,TRBJ2-3,NA,NA,TGTGCCAGTACCCTGACCCTGGGGGGCACAGATACGCAGTATTTT,CASTLTLGGTDTQYF